The clone carrying this TCR beta chain was seen a handful of times. Its target is not known. TCRdb reprocessed the 5' RACE reads with MiXCR, giving one entry per CDR3 protein. The profile shows 150,000 to 200,000 distinct CDR3 sequences, over 7% of them singletons. Trimming shortened V by 1 base and J by 4 bases, and 10 bases separated the two germline ends. The V gene's germline CDR1 is SGHRS and CDR2 YFSETQ. This CDR3 spans 14 amino acids. This sample was included in a study of T cells after yellow fever vaccination. Study conclusions and caveats: Once the booster was given, most primary-vaccination clones reappeared, at approximately 97% for CD4 and around 90% for CD8.

The clonotype comes from a man aged 18 to 29 who received the YFV17D yellow fever vaccine. Sequencing used CD8+ T cells sorted from PBMCs, obtained 45 days after the yellow fever booster vaccination. The rearrangement uses TRBV5-1 and TRBJ2-3; D perhaps matches TRBD1 (5 bases). The CDR3, as DNA: TGCGCCAGCAGCTTGACAGGCTTCGCAGATACGCAGTATTTT. Translating gives CASSLTGFADTQYF. Combining the CDR3 with reference TRBV5-1 and TRBJ2-3 gives the whole variable domain KAGVTQTPRYLIKTRGQQVTLSCSPISGHRSVSWYQQTPGQGLQFLFEYFSETQRNKGNFPGRFSGRQFSNSRSEMNVSTLELGDSALYLCASSLTGFADTQYFGPGTRLTVL.